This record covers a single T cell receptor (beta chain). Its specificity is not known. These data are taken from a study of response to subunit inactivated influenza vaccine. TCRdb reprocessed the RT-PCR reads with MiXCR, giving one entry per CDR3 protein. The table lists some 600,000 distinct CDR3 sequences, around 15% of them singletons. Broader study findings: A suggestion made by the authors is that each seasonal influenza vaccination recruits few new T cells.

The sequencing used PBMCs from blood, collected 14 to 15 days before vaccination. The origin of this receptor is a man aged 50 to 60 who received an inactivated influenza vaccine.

The CDR3 here is CASSYSASGRTYEQFF. CDR3 bases: TGTGCCAGCAGTTACTCGGCTAGCGGGAGGACCTATGAGCAGTTCTTC. The chain is built from TRBV6-5 and TRBJ2-1; the match to TRBD2 covers 11 bases. The germline V gene encodes CDR1 MNHEY and CDR2 SVGAGI. The length of the CDR3 is 16 residues. V lost 0 bases to trimming and J lost 8 bases; unmatched junction nucleotides: 6.